One and the same sample provided the 3 T cell receptor beta chains below, sequenced in a study of T cell responses to AZD1222 COVID-19 vaccine. Sequenced by immunoSEQ multiplex PCR; TCRdb stores in-frame clones only, minus some. The sample lists 150,000 or so clones, around nine tenths occurring once. The material was peripheral blood, obtained on day 0 of AZD1222 vaccination. These receptors were collected from an adult in good health.

The V and J genes are TRBV3-1 (or the pseudogene TRBV3-2) and TRBJ2-5; D is uncertain. V was clipped by 3 bases and J by 5 bases, with 4 bases between them. Germline V CDR1 and CDR2: LGHDT, YNNKEL (reference sequence). This CDR3 has 11 residues. In DNA form, the CDR3 reads TGTGCCAGCAGCCATTGGGAGACCCAGTACTTC. It yields the protein CASSHWETQYF.

This rearrangement joins TRBV2 to TRBJ1-1; maybe TRBD1 (5 bases). The CDR3 is 13 residues long. Germline V gene lookup returns CDR1 SNHLY and CDR2 FYNNEI. The V end lost 8 bases, the J end lost 4 bases, and 14 bases lay between the germline ends. CDR3 protein: CASRRDGLTEAFF. Written as DNA, the CDR3 is TGTGCCAGCCGGCGGGACGGCCTCACTGAAGCTTTCTTT. Based on the CDR3 plus reference TRBV2 and TRBJ1-1, the full variable domain is EPEVTQTPSHQVTQMGQEVILRCVPISNHLYFYWYRQILGQKVEFLVSFYNNEISEKSEIFDDQFSVERPDGSNFTLKIRSTKLEDSAMYFCASRRDGLTEAFFGQGTRLTVV.

The CDR3 DNA reads TGTGCCAGCAGTTACCCCTCCGGCGTTGTGGGGGGGACTGGAGGCTACACCTTC. It specifies CASSYPSGVVGGTGGYTF. The rearrangement uses TRBV6-2 or TRBV6-3 and TRBJ1-2; TRBD1 might be the D (5 bases). Germline-derived CDR1 and CDR2 are MNHEY and SVGEGT. The ends were cut back, 2 bases at V and 8 bases at J, with 27 bases in the middle. The CDR3 sequence is 18 residues long.